Following are 25 T cell receptor beta chains from one sample sequenced in a study of OX40 agonist ivuxolimab in advanced cancers. The table came from immunoSEQ multiplex PCR; TCRdb's copy has only in-frame clones and leaves some out. The sample carries over 20,000 clones, around 85% recorded once. The sample in question was CD4+ or CD8+ T cells sorted from blood, obtained in a trial of the OX40 agonist ivuxolimab. The receptors shown here come from an adult with an advanced solid tumor such as melanoma, head and neck, liver or kidney cancer.

The chain carries TRBV2 and TRBJ2-7; a weak D match, TRBD1 (6 bases). Trimming shortened V by 7 bases and J by 6 bases, and 16 bases separated the two germline ends. Germline assignment: CDR1 SNHLY and CDR2 FYNNEI. The CDR3 totals 13 residues. As DNA, the CDR3 is TGTGCCAGCACCGGGACAAGGTGGTTCGAGCAGTACTTC. Its protein is CASTGTRWFEQYF.

The chain carries TRBV2 and TRBJ2-3, with 7 bases identical to TRBD2. Per the germline V gene, CDR1 is SNHLY and CDR2 is FYNNEI. With 5 bases clipped from V and 4 bases from J, the junction kept 9 bases outside the gene matches. This CDR3 spans 15 amino acids. The CDR3 DNA is TGTGCCAGCAGTACAGGACTAGTTCTGCCAGATACGCAGTATTTT. Residues: CASSTGLVLPDTQYF.

This clone counts as medium-sized. The chain joins TRBV6-1 to TRBJ1-1, with D perhaps matching TRBD1 (5 bases). The V end was cut by 8 bases, the J end by 4 bases, with 20 bases between. Germline V gene sequence: CDR1 MNHNS, CDR2 SASEGT. The CDR3 loop spans 15 amino acids. The CDR3 sequence: CASSRFTGRSTEAFF. The DNA for the CDR3 is TGTGCCAGCTCTCGCTTCACGGGACGGAGCACTGAAGCTTTCTTT.

V is TRBV11-1 and J is TRBJ2-1; D gene ambiguous. CDR1 and CDR2 from the germline V gene are SGHAT and FQDESV (reference sequence). The V end was cut by 5 bases, the J end by 0 bases, with 11 bases between. The CDR3 consists of 15 residues. CDR3 protein: CASSVVSSSYNEQFF. The CDR3 region has the DNA TGTGCCAGCAGCGTTGTTAGTAGCTCCTACAATGAGCAGTTCTTC.

The chain has TRBV4-1 and TRBJ2-5; TRBD1 aligns across 7 bases. This CDR3 is 16 amino acids long. Germline lookup yields CDR1 MGHRA and CDR2 YSYEKL. The J segment lost 5 bases and the V segment lost 3 bases, leaving 12 bases of the junction unmatched. Here the CDR3 DNA reads TGCGCCAGCAGCCATCCCCGACAGGGCGAGGTTGAGACCCAGTACTTC. This gives the protein CASSHPRQGEVETQYF.

This rearrangement joins TRBV27 to TRBJ1-4, with D perhaps matching TRBD1 (6 bases). Germline V gene sequence: CDR1 MNHEY, CDR2 SMNVEV (reference sequence). V was clipped by 8 bases and J by 0 bases, with 16 bases between them. This CDR3 region has 16 residues. The CDR3 spells CASSGPGDSTNEKLFF. CDR3 coding DNA: TGTGCCAGCTCAGGTCCAGGGGACTCAACTAATGAAAAACTGTTTTTT.

This sequence joins TRBV7-2 and TRBJ2-3, with D perhaps matching TRBD2 (6 bases). V was shortened by 5 bases and J by 0 bases, with 12 bases between the two germline ends. Germline V gene lookup returns CDR1 SGHTA and CDR2 FQGNSA. This CDR3 is 15 amino acids long. The CDR3 loop reads CASSRGTASTDTQYF. CDR3 in DNA: TGTGCCAGCAGCCGGGGGACTGCTAGCACAGATACGCAGTATTTT. The entire variable domain, with the rest obtained from reference TRBV7-2 and TRBJ2-3, is as follows: GAGVSQSPSNKVTEKGKDVELRCDPISGHTALYWYRQSLGQGLEFLIYFQGNSAPDKSGLPSDRFSAERTGGSVSTLTIQRTQQEDSAVYLCASSRGTASTDTQYFGPGTRLTVL.

The rearrangement joins TRBV9 to TRBJ1-2; TRBD1 might be the D (6 bases). Per the germline V gene, CDR1 is SGDLS and CDR2 is YYNGEE. The CDR3 runs 14 residues. Trimming stripped 3 bases from V and 2 bases from J, with 11 bases between. The CDR3 nucleotides are TGTGCCAGCAGCGAGGGGGTGGCAAACTATGGCTACACCTTC. Translated, it gives CASSEGVANYGYTF.

The chain is built from TRBV14 and TRBJ1-3; D unresolved. CDR3 length equals 15 residues. The V end lost 2 bases, the J end lost 0 bases, and 8 bases lay between the germline ends. From germline, CDR1 is SGHDN and CDR2 FVKESK. The CDR3 here is CASSQLGSSGNTIYF. The DNA for the CDR3 is TGTGCCAGCAGCCAACTCGGGAGCTCTGGAAACACCATATATTTT.

V gene TRBV11-3 combines with J gene TRBJ2-5; D possibly corresponds to TRBD1 (7 bases). The J call may be mistaken, given a closer DNA end match to TRBJ2-7. Germline values: CDR1 SGHNT, CDR2 YENEEA. The CDR3 totals 17 residues. CDR3 residues: CASSTLPGGQGHYEQYF. The DNA for the CDR3 is TGTGCCAGCAGCACACTCCCAGGGGGGCAGGGCCACTACGAGCAGTACTTC.

The V gene is TRBV2, the J gene TRBJ2-1; D unresolved. CDR1 and CDR2 from the germline V gene are SNHLY and FYNNEI. Trimming cost V 10 bases and J 7 bases, with 32 bases left between them. This CDR3 comprises 18 residues. In DNA, the CDR3 is TGTGCCACCCTCCTACGACCAAAGGTTAGGGAAAGGTATAATGAGCAGTTCTTC. Protein: CATLLRPKVRERYNEQFF.

This chain connects TRBV5-5 to TRBJ2-7; unclear D gene. Trimming removed 4 bases from V and 3 bases from J, with 11 bases in between. Germline V gene lookup returns CDR1 SGHKS and CDR2 YYEKEE (reference sequence). The CDR3 sequence is 13 residues long. This chain's CDR3 is CASSPDILYEQYF. The CDR3 region has the DNA TGTGCCAGCAGCCCCGACATTCTCTACGAGCAGTACTTC.

The CDR3 DNA reads as TGTGCCAGCAGCCCCAGGGGTTCCACTGAAGCTTTCTTT. Translating it yields CASSPRGSTEAFF. The chain couples TRBV6-5 to TRBJ1-1; weak D call: TRBD1 (6 bases). CDR1 is MNHEY, CDR2 SVGAGI, per germline. V was cut by 6 bases and J by 4 bases, with 12 bases left in between. The CDR3 length is 13 residues.

The chain links TRBV5-1 to TRBJ1-1; a possible D gene is TRBD1 (5 bases). This CDR3 contains 11 residues. Per germline, CDR1 SGHRS and CDR2 YFSETQ. V was cut by 7 bases and J by 10 bases, with 14 bases left in between. The CDR3 bases are TGCGCCAGCGGGGGGGACCGGGGAGCTTTCTTT. It translates to CASGGDRGAFF. Drawing the rest from reference TRBV5-1 and TRBJ1-1, the complete variable domain is KAGVTQTPRYLIKTRGQQVTLSCSPISGHRSVSWYQQTPGQGLQFLFEYFSETQRNKGNFPGRFSGRQFSNSRSEMNVSTLELGDSALYLCASGGDRGAFFGQGTRLTVV.

The chain is built from TRBV6-1 and TRBJ2-6, with TRBD2 as a possible D gene (5 bases). Trimming pared 6 bases from V and 2 bases from J, leaving 8 bases between. The CDR3 sequence is 14 residues long. CDR1 MNHNS and CDR2 SASEGT come from the germline V gene. CDR3 residues: CASRLEAGANVLTF. CDR3 DNA: TGTGCCAGCAGGCTGGAGGCTGGGGCCAACGTCCTGACTTTC.

This chain connects TRBV5-4 to TRBJ2-7, with TRBD1 matching over 10 bases. CDR1 is SGHNT and CDR2 is YYREEE in the germline V gene (reference sequence). V was pared by 2 bases and J by 5 bases, with 4 bases of the junction left unmatched. The CDR3 length is 14 residues. CDR3 nucleotides: TGTGCCAGCAGCTTCGGGACAGGGGCCGACGAGCAGTACTTC. It codes for CASSFGTGADEQYF.

The chain has TRBV6-5 and TRBJ1-1; D is ambiguous. There are 14 residues in the CDR3. The germline CDR1 and CDR2 sequences are MNHEY and SVGAGI. Trimming removed 4 bases at V and 2 bases at J, with 11 bases between. CDR3: CASSLQNRNTEAFF. CDR3 nucleotide sequence: TGTGCCAGCAGTTTACAGAATCGTAACACTGAAGCTTTCTTT.

Regarding this clone: One end of the junction fails to match germline, which may point to a read error. The J gene is TRBJ2-3, the V gene TRBV7-7; D is undetermined. Looked up from germline, CDR1 is SSHAT and CDR2 is FNYEAQ (reference sequence). The CDR3 contains 14 residues. CDR3 sequence (DNA): TGTGCTAGCAGCTTAGGCGGAATCACAGATACGCAGTATTTT. Amino acid sequence: CASSLGGITDTQYF.

The rearrangement joins TRBV11-3 to TRBJ2-1; possibly TRBD2 for D (6 bases). The V gene lost 5 bases and the J gene lost 10 bases, with 24 bases spanning the gap. This CDR3 is 16 amino acids long. Germline CDR1 SGHNT, CDR2 YENEEA. The chain's CDR3 is CASSGEWGEIDGEQFF. Here the CDR3 DNA reads TGTGCCAGCAGCGGGGAGTGGGGGGAAATAGATGGGGAGCAGTTCTTC.

The chain recombines TRBV10-3 with TRBJ2-3, with 8 bases identical to TRBD2. The CDR3 extends over 16 amino acids. Germline V gene data show CDR1 as ENHRY and CDR2 as SYGVKD. Trimming at V came to 6 bases and at J to 0 bases, leaving 8 bases not matched to a gene. CDR3 in DNA: TGTGCCATCAGGGATCTAGCGGGCCCTAGCACAGATACGCAGTATTTT. It yields the protein CAIRDLAGPSTDTQYF.

V and J are TRBV5-6 and TRBJ1-1; possible D gene TRBD1, 5 bases. Germline assignment: CDR1 SGHDT and CDR2 YYEEEE. Deletions cut 0 bases from V and 4 bases from J, with 7 bases between. The CDR3 loop spans 13 amino acids. This CDR3 is CASSLGGVTEAFF. For the CDR3, the DNA is TGTGCCAGCAGCTTGGGAGGGGTCACTGAAGCTTTCTTT. Using reference TRBV5-6 and TRBJ1-1 for the parts outside the CDR3, the full variable domain is DAGVTQSPTHLIKTRGQQVTLRCSPKSGHDTVSWYQQALGQGPQFIFQYYEEEERQRGNFPDRFSGHQFPNYSSELNVNALLLGDSALYLCASSLGGVTEAFFGQGTRLTVV.

The gene calls are TRBV9 and TRBJ2-2; D might be TRBD2 (6 bases). CDR1 and CDR2 (germline): SGDLS, YYNGEE. This CDR3 contains 13 residues. Trimming took 2 bases from V and 4 from J, leaving 6 bases between them. CDR3 sequence (DNA): TGTGCCAGCAGCGTCGGGGGCACCGGGGAGCTGTTTTTT. This gives the protein CASSVGGTGELFF.

The chain is built from TRBV6-5 and TRBJ1-2; D gene ambiguous. The CDR3 is made up of 13 amino acids. Germline values: CDR1 MNHEY, CDR2 SVGAGI. V lost 0 bases and J lost 4, with 6 bases in between. The CDR3 spells CASSYSNSYGYTF. The CDR3 nucleotides are TGTGCCAGCAGTTACTCGAACAGCTATGGCTACACCTTC.

The V call is TRBV5-6, the J call TRBJ2-6, with D maybe TRBD1 (5 bases). The CDR3 sequence is 14 residues long. V was clipped by 4 bases and J by 1 base, with 6 bases between them. CDR1 and CDR2 from the germline V gene are SGHDT and YYEEEE. The CDR3 reads CASSPGSGANVLTF. The CDR3 coding sequence is TGTGCCAGCAGCCCAGGGTCTGGGGCCAACGTCCTGACTTTC.

This clone has just a few counts. The chain is built from TRBV6-5 and TRBJ2-7; D remains ambiguous. The CDR3 has 12 residues. V dropped 2 bases and J dropped 5 bases, with 7 bases sitting between them. Looked up from germline, CDR1 is MNHEY and CDR2 is SVGAGI. The CDR3 DNA reads as TGTGCCAGCAGTTACGGCTGGGACGAGCAGTACTTC. Translation gives CASSYGWDEQYF.